Given below is one T cell receptor beta chain in context. Its antigen is unknown. PCR was performed a second time for about 7 to 12 cycles using a sample-barcoded 5' primer and a J-beta primer mix. Via MiXCR, TCRdb re-called the 5' RACE reads, giving one row per CDR3 protein. In the table there are approximately 760,000 distinct CDR3 sequences, approximately 25% of which are singletons. The source of the sample is a study of blood T cells in healthy people across ages. The study, taken as a whole, reports: Higher diversity and more naive CD4+ cells were features of long-lived donors, compared to aged donors.

After removal of 2 bases from V and 3 bases from J, the junction contained 6 bases not matched to a gene. The V gene's germline CDR1 is DFQATT and CDR2 SNEGSKA (reference sequence). The CDR3 spans 15 residues. These data were also reused for a study on T cells of mothers and their children. As that study records: Samples were obtained from a few healthy Caucasian mothers and their six children. Sequencing returned over 8 million TCR beta CDR3 reads per mother and 3 million to 3.5 million per child.

The chain links TRBV20-1 to TRBJ2-1; 8 bases are shared with TRBD1. The sequence came from a boy between 10 and 17 years old in good health. Sequencing was done on a sample of blood. CDR3 amino acids: CSARQTGEIYNEQFF. CDR3 coding DNA: TGCAGTGCTAGACAGACAGGGGAAATCTACAATGAGCAGTTCTTC.